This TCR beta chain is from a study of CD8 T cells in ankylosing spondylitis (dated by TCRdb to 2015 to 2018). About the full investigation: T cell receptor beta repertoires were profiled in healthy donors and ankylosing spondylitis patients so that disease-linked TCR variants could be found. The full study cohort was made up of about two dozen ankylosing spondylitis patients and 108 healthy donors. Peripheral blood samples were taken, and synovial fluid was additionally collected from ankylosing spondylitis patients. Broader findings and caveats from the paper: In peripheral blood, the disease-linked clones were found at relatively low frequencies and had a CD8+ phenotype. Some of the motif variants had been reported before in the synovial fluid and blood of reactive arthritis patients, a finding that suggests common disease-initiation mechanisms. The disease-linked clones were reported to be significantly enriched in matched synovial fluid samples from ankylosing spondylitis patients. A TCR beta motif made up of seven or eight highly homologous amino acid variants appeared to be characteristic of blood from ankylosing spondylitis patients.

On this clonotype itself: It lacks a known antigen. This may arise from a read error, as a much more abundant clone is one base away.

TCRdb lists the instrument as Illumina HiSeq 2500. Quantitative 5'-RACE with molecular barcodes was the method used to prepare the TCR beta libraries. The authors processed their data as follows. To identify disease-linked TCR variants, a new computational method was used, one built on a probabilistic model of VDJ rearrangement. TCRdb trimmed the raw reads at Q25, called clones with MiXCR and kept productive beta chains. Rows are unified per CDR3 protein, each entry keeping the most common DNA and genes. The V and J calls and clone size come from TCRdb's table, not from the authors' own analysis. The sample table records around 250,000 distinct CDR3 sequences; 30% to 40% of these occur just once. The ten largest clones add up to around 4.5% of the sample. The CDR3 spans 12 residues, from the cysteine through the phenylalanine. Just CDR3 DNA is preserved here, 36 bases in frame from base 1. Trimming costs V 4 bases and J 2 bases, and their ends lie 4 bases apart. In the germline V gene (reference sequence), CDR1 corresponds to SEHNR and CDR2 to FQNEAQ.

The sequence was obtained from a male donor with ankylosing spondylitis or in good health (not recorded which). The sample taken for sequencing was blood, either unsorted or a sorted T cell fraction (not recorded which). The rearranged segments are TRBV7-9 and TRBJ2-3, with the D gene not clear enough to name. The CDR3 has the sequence CASSYDTDTQYF. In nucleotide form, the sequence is TGTGCCAGCAGCTACGACACAGATACGCAGTATTTT.